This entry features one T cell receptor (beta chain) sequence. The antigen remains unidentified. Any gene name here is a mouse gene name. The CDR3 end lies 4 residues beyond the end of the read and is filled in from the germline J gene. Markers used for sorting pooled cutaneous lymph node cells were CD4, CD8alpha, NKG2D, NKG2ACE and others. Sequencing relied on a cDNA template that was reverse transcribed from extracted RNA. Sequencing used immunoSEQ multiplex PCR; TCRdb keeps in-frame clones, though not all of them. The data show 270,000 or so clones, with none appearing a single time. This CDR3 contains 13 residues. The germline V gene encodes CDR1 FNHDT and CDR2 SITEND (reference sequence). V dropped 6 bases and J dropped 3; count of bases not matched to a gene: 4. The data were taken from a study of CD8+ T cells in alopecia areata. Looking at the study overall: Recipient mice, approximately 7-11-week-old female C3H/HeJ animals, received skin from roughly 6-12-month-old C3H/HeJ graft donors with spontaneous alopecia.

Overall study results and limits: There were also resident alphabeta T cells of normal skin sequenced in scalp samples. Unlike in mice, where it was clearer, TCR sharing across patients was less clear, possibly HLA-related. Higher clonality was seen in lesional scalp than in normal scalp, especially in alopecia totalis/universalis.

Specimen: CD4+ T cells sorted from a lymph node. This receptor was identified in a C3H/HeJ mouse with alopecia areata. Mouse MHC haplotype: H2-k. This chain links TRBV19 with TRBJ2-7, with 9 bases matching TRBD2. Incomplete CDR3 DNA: TGTGCCAGCACGGACTGGGGTTTCTAT. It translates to CASTDWGFY. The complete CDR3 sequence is CASTDWGFYEQYF.